The present TCR beta chain was sequenced within a study of T cell responses to AZD1222 COVID-19 vaccine. V dropped 5 bases and J dropped 10 bases, with 9 bases sitting between them. There are 11 residues in the CDR3. The germline V gene has CDR1 MNHNY and CDR2 SVGAGI (reference sequence). TCRdb keeps only in-frame clones here, not all; method: immunoSEQ multiplex PCR. Of 90,000 to 110,000 clones in the sample, more than 75% are singletons; the top ten hold roughly 9.2%. The sequence came from an adult in good health. The chain joins TRBV6-6 to TRBJ2-1; no definite D call. The sequencing here drew on peripheral blood, taken on day 0 of AZD1222 vaccination. The CDR3 loop reads CASSEVGEQFF. CDR3 DNA sequence: TGTGCCAGCAGTGAGGTTGGCGAGCAGTTCTTC.